This TCR beta chain was documented in a study of response to subunit inactivated influenza vaccine. Study-level findings and limits: Authors suggested each seasonal flu vaccination may recruit only limited numbers of new T cells.

A word on this clonotype: Its antigen is unidentified.

TCRdb passed the RT-PCR reads through MiXCR, listing each CDR3 protein once. The table has 500,000 to 600,000 distinct CDR3 sequences, 10% to 15% seen once. V was cut by 3 bases and J by 8 bases, with 13 bases left in between. CDR1 and CDR2 (germline): SGHAT, FQNNGV. This CDR3 spans 13 amino acids. The specimen comprised PBMCs from blood, sampled on the day of vaccination. This sequence joins TRBV11-2 and TRBJ1-2, with D tentatively TRBD1 (5 bases). The receptor was derived from a man in his fifties or sixties who received an inactivated influenza vaccine. CDR3: CASSFPGTTGYTF. The CDR3 bases are TGTGCCAGCAGCTTTCCCGGGACCACGGGCTACACCTTC.